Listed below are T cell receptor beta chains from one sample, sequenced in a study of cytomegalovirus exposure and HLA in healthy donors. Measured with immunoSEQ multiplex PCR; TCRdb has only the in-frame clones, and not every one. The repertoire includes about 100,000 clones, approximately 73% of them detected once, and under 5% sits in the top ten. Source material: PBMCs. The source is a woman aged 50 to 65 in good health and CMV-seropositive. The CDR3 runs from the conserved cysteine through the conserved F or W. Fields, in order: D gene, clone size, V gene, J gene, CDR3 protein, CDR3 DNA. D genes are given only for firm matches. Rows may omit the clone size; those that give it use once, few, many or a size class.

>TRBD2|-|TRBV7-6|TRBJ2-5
CASSLVAGTQYF
TGTGCCAGCAGCTTAGTAGCGGGGACCCAGTACTTC
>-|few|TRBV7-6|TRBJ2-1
CASSLGGGGDTNNEQFF
TGTGCCAGCAGCTTAGGGGGGGGTGGGGACACAAACAATGAGCAGTTCTTC
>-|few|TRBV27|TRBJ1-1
CASSRVNPLYEAEAFF
TGTGCCAGCAGTCGAGTCAACCCCTTATATGAGGCTGAAGCTTTCTTT
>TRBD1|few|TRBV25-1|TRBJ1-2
CASSDWDSKVDGYTF
TGTGCCAGCAGTGATTGGGACAGTAAGGTAGATGGCTACACCTTC
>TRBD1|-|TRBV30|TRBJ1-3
CAWDQDRSSGNTIYF
TGTGCCTGGGATCAGGACAGGAGCTCTGGAAACACCATATATTTT
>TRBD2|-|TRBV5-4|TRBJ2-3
CASSLDSGAGAVTQYF
TGTGCCAGCAGCTTGGATTCGGGAGCGGGAGCGGTTACGCAGTATTTT
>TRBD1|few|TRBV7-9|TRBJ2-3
CASRFQGASTDTQYF
TGTGCCAGCAGATTCCAGGGGGCTAGCACAGATACGCAGTATTTT
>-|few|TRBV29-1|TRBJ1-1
CSVDPGGKGTEAFF
TGCAGCGTTGACCCCGGGGGGAAGGGGACTGAAGCTTTCTTT
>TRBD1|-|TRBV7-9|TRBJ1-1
CASSNSRDRAMNTEAFF
TGTGCCAGCAGTAATTCGCGGGACAGGGCGATGAACACTGAAGCTTTCTTT
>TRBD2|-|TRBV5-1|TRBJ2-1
CASSQSGRSYNEQFF
TGCGCCAGCAGCCAGAGCGGGAGGTCCTACAATGAGCAGTTCTTC
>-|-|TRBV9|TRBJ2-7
CASSPSFYSEEQYF
TGTGCCAGCAGCCCCTCCTTTTACTCCGAAGAGCAGTACTTC
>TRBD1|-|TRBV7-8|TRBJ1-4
CASSLGWGTANEKLFF
TGTGCCAGCAGCTTAGGATGGGGGACAGCTAATGAAAAACTGTTTTTT
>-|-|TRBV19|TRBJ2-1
CASSIGGVVAAQFF
TGTGCCAGTAGTATAGGGGGGGTGGTAGCGGCGCAGTTCTTC
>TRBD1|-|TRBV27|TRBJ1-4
CASSSRGLEKLFF
TGTGCCAGCAGTTCGAGGGGGCTGGAAAAACTGTTTTTT
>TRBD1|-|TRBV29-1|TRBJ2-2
CSGLTGGYSGELFF
TGCAGCGGACTGACAGGGGGTTACTCCGGGGAGCTGTTTTTT
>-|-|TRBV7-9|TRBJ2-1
CASSLGGSRYNEQFF
TGTGCCAGCAGCTTAGGAGGGAGTCGTTACAATGAGCAGTTCTTC